Below are 12 T cell receptor beta chains sequenced from a single sample in a study of blood T cells in healthy people across ages. PCR was performed a second time for about 6 to 12 cycles using a sample-barcoded 5' primer and a J-beta primer mix. TCRdb reanalysed the 5' RACE reads using MiXCR and keeps one entry per CDR3 protein. The sample includes over 450,000 distinct CDR3 sequences, around 24% of them seen just once. These data also featured in a second study, about T cells of mothers and their children.

Sequencing was performed on blood. Every receptor here comes from a boy aged 10-17 years in good health.

This clonotype was seen more than once but under ten times. The rearrangement uses TRBV3-1 and TRBJ2-5; D gene unclear. V gave up 0 bases and J gave up 7 bases, with 9 bases separating them. The CDR3 contains 13 residues. Germline values: CDR1 LGHDT, CDR2 YNNKEL (reference sequence). DNA of the CDR3: TGTGCCAGCAGCCAAGATCAGCCGGGGACCCAGTACTTC. It encodes CASSQDQPGTQYF.

V and J are TRBV9 and TRBJ2-5; either TRBD1 or TRBD2 may fit D (6 bases each). The V gene lost 2 bases and the J gene lost 0 bases, with 11 bases spanning the gap. CDR3 size: 15 residues. Germline CDR1 SGDLS, CDR2 YYNGEE. In nucleotides, the CDR3 is TGTGCCAGCAGCGTCGAAGGGGGGAACCAAGAGACCCAGTACTTC. This gives the protein CASSVEGGNQETQYF.

V usage is TRBV10-3 and J usage is TRBJ2-5; the D gene is possibly TRBD1 (6 bases). The assigned J gene may be wrong: the sequence end matches TRBJ2-1 better. The CDR3 runs to 15 residues. The germline V gene encodes CDR1 ENHRY and CDR2 SYGVKD. The CDR3 is CAISETQGSYNEQFF. The CDR3 DNA reads as TGTGCCATCAGTGAGACCCAGGGGTCCTACAATGAGCAGTTCTTC.

V usage is TRBV15 and J usage is TRBJ2-5, with D uncertain. The closer fit of TRBJ2-1 to the DNA end suggests the J call may be wrong. CDR3 size: 18 residues. Germline values: CDR1 LNHNV, CDR2 YYDKDF (reference sequence). CDR3 residues: CATSRDSPHRDNYNEQFF. CDR3 in DNA: TGTGCCACCAGCAGAGATTCTCCCCATAGGGATAACTACAATGAGCAGTTCTTC.

The chain recombines TRBV20-1 with TRBJ1-5, with D tentatively TRBD1 (5 bases). Germline V gene sequence: CDR1 DFQATT, CDR2 SNEGSKA (reference sequence). This CDR3 is built from 15 residues. Trimming removed 2 bases from V and 3 bases from J, with 14 bases in between. The CDR3, as DNA: TGCAGTGCTAGACAGGGTGCGGGAGACAATCAGCCCCAGCATTTT. It codes for CSARQGAGDNQPQHF.

The chain has TRBV7-9 and TRBJ2-3, with 15 bases lining up with TRBD2. V lost 4 bases, J lost 5 bases, and 4 bases stayed unmatched. This CDR3 has 16 residues. CDR1 is SEHNR, CDR2 FQNEAQ, per germline (reference sequence). The CDR3 DNA reads as TGTGCCAGCAGCTCCTGGACTAGCGGGGGGGTAGATACGCAGTATTTT. Amino acid sequence: CASSSWTSGGVDTQYF.

The V gene is TRBV5-1, the J gene TRBJ1-4; maybe TRBD1 (6 bases). V was cut by 7 bases and J by 6 bases, with 19 bases left in between. The CDR3 sequence is 15 residues long. Germline-derived CDR1 and CDR2 are SGHRS and YFSETQ. CDR3 in amino acids: CASGVTGTPDEKLFF. The CDR3 nucleotides read TGCGCCAGCGGCGTTACCGGGACACCCGATGAAAAACTGTTTTTT. The entire variable domain, with the rest obtained from reference TRBV5-1 and TRBJ1-4, is as follows: KAGVTQTPRYLIKTRGQQVTLSCSPISGHRSVSWYQQTPGQGLQFLFEYFSETQRNKGNFPGRFSGRQFSNSRSEMNVSTLELGDSALYLCASGVTGTPDEKLFFGSGTQLSVL.

V gene TRBV5-1 combines with J gene TRBJ2-4; the D gene is possibly TRBD2 (5 bases). The CDR3 contains 14 residues. CDR1 is SGHRS and CDR2 is YFSETQ in the germline V gene. The germline V and J ends were trimmed by 2 bases and 3 bases, with 9 bases remaining between them. This chain's CDR3 is CASSFAGGKNIQYF. As DNA, the CDR3 is TGCGCCAGCAGCTTTGCGGGTGGCAAAAACATTCAGTACTTC. The full variable domain, in which reference TRBV5-1 and TRBJ2-4 provide the parts outside the CDR3, is KAGVTQTPRYLIKTRGQQVTLSCSPISGHRSVSWYQQTPGQGLQFLFEYFSETQRNKGNFPGRFSGRQFSNSRSEMNVSTLELGDSALYLCASSFAGGKNIQYFGAGTRLSVL.

This clonotype has just a few counts. The chain employs TRBV5-1 and TRBJ1-1, with D unresolved. V was cut by 3 bases and J by 1 base, with 10 bases left in between. CDR3 length: 14 amino acids. Germline lookup yields CDR1 SGHRS and CDR2 YFSETQ. DNA of the CDR3: TGCGCCAGCAGCTCTCAGGTCCAGAACACTGAAGCTTTCTTT. The encoded protein is CASSSQVQNTEAFF.

This clonotype appeared a few times. J is TRBJ2-5 and V is TRBV9; D call uncertain. The ends were cut back, 0 bases at V and 2 bases at J, with 11 bases in the middle. The CDR3 spans 15 residues. Looked up from germline, CDR1 is SGDLS and CDR2 is YYNGEE. This CDR3 reads CASSVGAGRQETQYF. The CDR3 coding sequence is TGTGCCAGCAGCGTAGGGGCAGGTCGACAAGAGACCCAGTACTTC.

The chain uses TRBV27 and TRBJ1-2, with a weak D call TRBD1 (6 bases). This CDR3 spans 15 amino acids. Germline loops: CDR1 MNHEY, CDR2 SMNVEV (reference sequence). The ends were cut back, 6 bases at V and 0 bases at J, with 14 bases in the middle. The CDR3 reads CASRQGGEANYGYTF. CDR3 in DNA: TGTGCCAGCAGACAGGGTGGTGAGGCTAACTATGGCTACACCTTC.

This clonotype was found a few times. This sequence joins TRBV20-1 and TRBJ1-1, with 9 bases identical to TRBD1. Looked up from germline, CDR1 is DFQATT and CDR2 is SNEGSKA (reference sequence). The CDR3 runs to 14 residues. Trimming took 5 bases from V and 5 from J; bases not matched to a gene: 9. The CDR3: CSAGPPTGGTEAFF. CDR3 bases: TGCAGTGCTGGACCACCGACAGGGGGGACTGAAGCTTTCTTT.